The 19 T cell receptor beta chains presented below share a single source sample, sequenced in a study of blood T cell repertoires in COVID-19. Only in-frame clones appear in the TCRdb table, and some are missing; sequencing was by immunoSEQ multiplex PCR. The sample has around 380,000 clones; approximately 80% are singletons. Sequencing was carried out using peripheral blood. These receptors came from a human donor with acute or convalescent COVID-19. The donor label of this sample is uncertain.

The CDR3 nucleotides are TGTGCCAGCAGGAGTGGGAGGGGTGGGACACCTGAAGCTTTCTTT. Amino acid sequence: CASRSGRGGTPEAFF. V and J are TRBV6-5 and TRBJ1-1; weak D call: TRBD1 (6 bases). This CDR3 is 15 amino acids long. In germline, CDR1 is MNHEY, CDR2 SVGAGI. The V end was cut by 6 bases, the J end by 6 bases, with 20 bases between.

The V and J genes are TRBV7-8 and TRBJ2-1; 9 bases fit TRBD2. CDR3 length equals 16 residues. The V and J ends lost 5 bases and 0 bases, in that order; junction bases with no gene match: 5. Germline CDR1 SGHVS, CDR2 FQNEAQ. The DNA of the CDR3 is TGTGCCAGCAGCCCGCTAGCGGGGAGCTCCTACAATGAGCAGTTCTTC. This gives the protein CASSPLAGSSYNEQFF.

The CDR3 spells CASSLETNMNTEAFF. The CDR3 DNA reads as TGCGCCAGCAGCTTGGAAACAAACATGAACACTGAAGCTTTCTTT. The chain is built from TRBV5-1 and TRBJ1-1; D gene ambiguous. V lost 0 bases to trimming and J lost 0 bases, with 9 bases between them. CDR1 is SGHRS and CDR2 is YFSETQ in the germline V gene. The CDR3 contains 15 residues.

This clone was seen only a few times. The chain carries TRBV18 and TRBJ1-4, with a tentative D call TRBD1 (5 bases). The CDR3 length is 15 residues. The V and J ends lost 6 bases and 2 bases respectively, with 13 bases between them. The germline V gene encodes CDR1 KGHSH and CDR2 LQKENI. Written as DNA, the CDR3 is TGTGCCAGCTCGACGGCGCAGGGCACTAATGAAAAACTGTTTTTT. This codes for CASSTAQGTNEKLFF.

This clone was counted a few times. CDR3 sequence: CASSSHGNTIYF. The CDR3 nucleotides read TGTGCCAGCAGCTCCCATGGAAACACCATATATTTT. J is TRBJ1-3 and V is TRBV5-4; D is ambiguous. Trimming cost V 3 bases and J 3 bases, with 4 bases left between them. Per the germline V gene, CDR1 is SGHNT and CDR2 is YYREEE (reference sequence). The CDR3 spans 12 residues.

The rearrangement links TRBV5-1 to TRBJ2-7; tentatively, D is TRBD2 (6 bases). The CDR3 length is 15 residues. Per germline, CDR1 SGHRS and CDR2 YFSETQ. Trimming stripped 7 bases from V and 1 base from J, with 18 bases between. The CDR3, as DNA: TGCGCCAGCTGCCCCGGCGGGATTATATCCTACGAGCAGTACTTC. This sequence encodes CASCPGGIISYEQYF.

This chain connects TRBV3-1 (or the pseudogene TRBV3-2) to TRBJ1-4; possibly TRBD1 for D (5 bases). Trimming cost V 0 bases and J 2 bases, with 13 bases left between them. This CDR3 is 17 amino acids long. Germline-derived CDR1 and CDR2 are LGHDT and YNNKEL (reference sequence). The CDR3 region is CASSQDYPGRTNEKLFF. The CDR3 DNA sequence: TGTGCCAGCAGCCAAGATTACCCAGGGAGGACTAATGAAAAACTGTTTTTT.

This chain uses TRBV5-1 with TRBJ2-7; the D gene is possibly TRBD1 (5 bases). The CDR3 sequence is 14 residues long. V was trimmed by 7 bases and J by 3 bases, leaving 17 bases between them. Germline loops: CDR1 SGHRS, CDR2 YFSETQ. In nucleotides, the CDR3 is TGCGCCAGCGCTAGGGCAGGGCGGCTCTACGAGCAGTACTTC. Translating gives CASARAGRLYEQYF.

V is TRBV7-8 and J is TRBJ1-1; no reliable D call. With 1 base removed from V and 0 bases from J, the gap between germline ends came to 9 bases. Germline V gives CDR1 SGHVS, CDR2 FQNEAQ. The CDR3 is 15 residues long. CDR3 sequence reads: CASSLVGPMNTEAFF. The CDR3 DNA is TGTGCCAGCAGCTTAGTTGGGCCCATGAACACTGAAGCTTTCTTT.

The CDR3 reads CASSPYETGEAFF. Here the CDR3 DNA reads TGTGCCAGCTCACCGTATGAAACAGGGGAAGCTTTCTTT. V usage is TRBV18 and J usage is TRBJ1-1; D might be TRBD1 (6 bases). Germline V gives CDR1 KGHSH, CDR2 LQKENI. The CDR3 sequence is 13 residues long. Trimming shortened V by 3 bases and J by 8 bases, and 13 bases separated the two germline ends.

The rearrangement links TRBV27 to TRBJ1-5; D is unresolved. CDR1 is MNHEY, CDR2 SMNVEV, per germline (reference sequence). V was cut by 6 bases and J by 9 bases, with 15 bases left in between. CDR3 length: 13 residues. The DNA for the CDR3 is TGTGCCAGCAGCAGAGGGCTTGATCTGCCCCAGCATTTT. Residues: CASSRGLDLPQHF.

This clone occurred a few times. The CDR3 sequence is CASSLNRNREGTEAFF. The DNA for the CDR3 is TGCGCCAGCAGCTTAAACAGGAACAGGGAAGGCACTGAAGCTTTCTTT. This chain connects TRBV5-1 to TRBJ1-1, with a weak D call TRBD1 (6 bases). This CDR3 comprises 16 residues. Germline loops: CDR1 SGHRS, CDR2 YFSETQ. Trimming took off 2 bases at V and 4 bases at J, with 18 bases between the two ends. The full variable domain, with the rest looked up from reference TRBV5-1 and TRBJ1-1, is KAGVTQTPRYLIKTRGQQVTLSCSPISGHRSVSWYQQTPGQGLQFLFEYFSETQRNKGNFPGRFSGRQFSNSRSEMNVSTLELGDSALYLCASSLNRNREGTEAFFGQGTRLTVV.

Notes on this clone: At one end the junction does not follow the germline gene, possibly because of a read error. The rearrangement links TRBV3-1 (or the pseudogene TRBV3-2) to TRBJ1-4, with D tentatively TRBD1 (5 bases). The CDR3 spans 12 residues. Germline CDR1 reads LGHDT; CDR2 reads YNNKEL (reference sequence). The CDR3 loop reads CASSQETGRSIF. CDR3 sequence (DNA): TGTGCCAGCAGCCAAGAAACAGGCAGATCGATTTTT.

The V gene is TRBV2, the J gene TRBJ2-6, with 11 bases lining up with TRBD1. Unmatched junction bases numbered 4, after V lost 8 bases and J lost 1 base. This CDR3 region has 16 residues. CDR1 SNHLY and CDR2 FYNNEI come from the germline V gene. CDR3 sequence: CASGRDRGSGANVLTF. The CDR3 DNA follows: TGTGCCAGCGGCCGGGACAGGGGGTCTGGGGCCAACGTCCTGACTTTC.

The gene calls are TRBV5-1 and TRBJ2-3, with 15 bases lining up with TRBD2. Trimming took 4 bases from V and 1 from J; bases not matched to a gene: 13. The CDR3 is 20 residues long. The V gene's germline CDR1 is SGHRS and CDR2 YFSETQ. The CDR3 here is CASSPKPGTSGGRGTDTQYF. The CDR3 region has the DNA TGCGCCAGCAGCCCGAAACCCGGGACTAGCGGGGGGCGTGGCACAGATACGCAGTATTTT. Full variable domain (remainder filled in from reference TRBV5-1 and TRBJ2-3): KAGVTQTPRYLIKTRGQQVTLSCSPISGHRSVSWYQQTPGQGLQFLFEYFSETQRNKGNFPGRFSGRQFSNSRSEMNVSTLELGDSALYLCASSPKPGTSGGRGTDTQYFGPGTRLTVL.

This rearrangement joins TRBV5-1 to TRBJ2-5; 7 nucleotides agree with TRBD2. Germline CDR1 and CDR2: SGHRS and YFSETQ. Trimming removed 0 bases from V and 3 bases from J; junction bases left unmatched: 5. This CDR3 is built from 15 residues. CDR3 in amino acids: CASSLGGSREETQYF. CDR3 coding DNA: TGCGCCAGCAGCTTGGGCGGGAGCCGGGAAGAGACCCAGTACTTC.

The gene calls are TRBV18 and TRBJ1-6; 7 bases map to TRBD1. Germline V CDR1 and CDR2: KGHSH, LQKENI. The CDR3 length is 14 residues. J was trimmed by 5 bases and V by 6 bases; bases with no gene match: 4. The CDR3, as DNA: TGTGCCAGCTCGCTTACAGGGGATAATTCACCCCTCCACTTT. This encodes CASSLTGDNSPLHF. Full variable domain (missing parts from reference TRBV18 and TRBJ1-6): NAGVMQNPRHLVRRRGQEARLRCSPMKGHSHVYWYRQLPEEGLKFMVYLQKENIIDESGMPKERFSAEFPKEGPSILRIQQVVRGDSAAYFCASSLTGDNSPLHFGNGTRLTVT.

The CDR3 coding sequence is TGTGCCTGGAGTGTCCTAGACAGGGGGCTTTACGAGCAGTACTTC. This codes for CAWSVLDRGLYEQYF. The genes are TRBV30 and TRBJ2-7, with 10 bases aligning to TRBD1. The CDR3 is made up of 15 amino acids. Germline V gene lookup returns CDR1 GTSNPN and CDR2 SVGIG (reference sequence). Trimming removed 0 bases from V and 4 bases from J; junction bases left unmatched: 6.

The chain is built from TRBV9 and TRBJ2-1, with TRBD2 matching 11 bases. This CDR3 is 15 amino acids long. V lost 4 bases, J lost 3 bases, and 3 bases stayed unmatched. The V gene's germline CDR1 is SGDLS and CDR2 YYNGEE. CDR3 residues: CASSTGLAVYNEQFF. DNA of the CDR3: TGTGCCAGCAGCACGGGACTAGCGGTCTACAATGAGCAGTTCTTC.